This TCR beta chain was sequenced in a study of beta chain features in type 1 diabetes. Study-level points and caveats: Comparison showed that naive, central memory and Treg TCRB repertoires appeared more similar among patients than among healthy donors. In all four CD4+ subsets, TCRB CDR3 length was significantly, moderately reduced in type 1 diabetes.

As for this clone: Its antigen is undetermined.

Germline loops: CDR1 SGHAT, CDR2 FQDESV (reference sequence). This CDR3 comprises 15 residues. V was trimmed by 2 bases and J by 8 bases, leaving 16 bases between them. Of the isolated RNA, all was reverse transcribed, and so the sequenced material was expressed TCRB transcripts. An average about 3.8 million reads came from naive, central memory and regulatory T cell samples. TCRdb keeps only in-frame clones here, not all; method: immunoSEQ multiplex PCR. This table has roughly 350,000 clones, over 8.5% appearing once. The chain links TRBV11-1 to TRBJ2-1, with a tentative D call TRBD1 (6 bases). Material for sequencing was central memory CD4+ T cells from blood. This clonotype originated in a man between 25 and 39 years old with type 1 diabetes. The CDR3 DNA reads TGTGCCAGCAGCTTAAGTGCAGGGGCGGGCGATGAGCAGTTCTTC. Protein sequence: CASSLSAGAGDEQFF.